Presented here are 5 T cell receptor beta chains from one specimen sequenced in a study of blood T cell repertoires in COVID-19. Repertoires were generated with immunoSEQ multiplex PCR, while TCRdb's copy carries only in-frame clones and drops some. The sample shows 150,000 to 200,000 clones, 84% of them seen only once. Sequencing was done on a sample of peripheral blood. These receptors originate from a woman between 70 and 85 years old with COVID-19, enrolled during active disease.

V usage is TRBV10-3 and J usage is TRBJ2-7; 7 bases are a match to TRBD1. There are 16 residues in the CDR3. V shed 5 bases and J 1 base; nucleotides not matched to a gene: 11. The germline V gene encodes CDR1 ENHRY and CDR2 SYGVKD. The CDR3 spells CAISFHRGRESYEQYV. CDR3 coding DNA: TGTGCCATCAGTTTTCACAGGGGAAGAGAATCCTACGAGCAGTACGTC.

The J gene is TRBJ2-7, the V gene TRBV18; a weak D match, TRBD1 (5 bases). V lost 6 bases to trimming and J lost 0 bases, with 15 bases between them. CDR1 is KGHSH, CDR2 LQKENI, per germline. The CDR3 runs to 15 residues. The CDR3 DNA is TGTGCCAGCTCTTTTCAGGGTAAGAGCTCCTACGAGCAGTACTTC. Encoded protein: CASSFQGKSSYEQYF.

V usage is TRBV14 and J usage is TRBJ2-3; perhaps TRBD2 as D (6 bases). The V end lost 4 bases, the J end lost 0 bases, and 14 bases lay between the germline ends. The CDR3 is made up of 16 amino acids. CDR1 SGHDN and CDR2 FVKESK come from the germline V gene. The CDR3 is CASSRATRTSTDTQYF. CDR3 sequence (DNA): TGTGCCAGCAGCCGGGCGACTAGAACGAGCACAGATACGCAGTATTTT.

The chain recombines TRBV5-1 with TRBJ2-5; D unclear. Deletions cut 0 bases from V and 2 bases from J, with 8 bases between. Germline lookup yields CDR1 SGHRS and CDR2 YFSETQ. The CDR3 has 14 residues. CDR3 amino acids: CASSLGYGQETQYF. For the CDR3, the DNA is TGCGCCAGCAGCTTGGGCTACGGGCAAGAGACCCAGTACTTC.

This clone appeared once. The chain couples TRBV30 to TRBJ1-1; D ambiguous. Per germline, CDR1 GTSNPN and CDR2 SVGIG (reference sequence). V was pared by 2 bases and J by 1 base, with 5 bases between. The CDR3 is 12 amino acids. The CDR3 DNA reads as TGTGCCTGGAGTCTAAGGAACACTGAAGCTTTCTTT. Translating it yields CAWSLRNTEAFF.